This TCR beta chain emerged from a study of cytomegalovirus exposure and HLA in healthy donors. The study, taken as a whole, reports: CMV serostatus alone was available as immune exposure information. Later analysis found that TCR beta chains associated with HLA were more clonally expanded than other, equally common chains. Per a prior analysis, the majority of TCR beta V segments were productive roughly 87% or roughly 30% of the time. Rarity held for most TCR sequences, but there were some public TCRs that occurred in many donors.

This CDR3 has 12 amino acids. The V end lost 5 bases, the J end lost 4 bases, and 9 bases lay between the germline ends. CDR1 and CDR2 from the germline V gene are MNHEY and SMNVEV (reference sequence). Worth noting for this clone: Antigen specificity is unknown.

60 Vbeta and 13 Jbeta primers were used in PCR. Assay: immunoSEQ multiplex PCR; the TCRdb copy retains only in-frame clones and omits some. The data show 210,000 or so clones, with roughly 85% seen just once and roughly 1.9% held by the top ten. Sequenced sample: PBMCs. This receptor was obtained from a man between 18 and 29 years old in good health and CMV-seronegative. The chain recombines TRBV27 with TRBJ2-7; a weak D match, TRBD2 (5 bases). CDR3 region: CASSQSGYEQYF. The CDR3 DNA is TGTGCCAGCAGTCAATCGGGGTACGAGCAGTACTTC.